This paragraph reports one T cell receptor beta chain. Its antigen is unknown. The data are from a study of OX40 agonist ivuxolimab in advanced cancers. Study as a whole: Partial response was recorded in three patients: one hepatocellular carcinoma and two cutaneous melanoma cases.

In germline, CDR1 is SGHRS, CDR2 YFSETQ. V lost 0 bases to trimming and J lost 5 bases; unmatched junction nucleotides: 3. CDR3 length: 14 residues. Libraries were prepared by immunoSEQ multiplex PCR; TCRdb keeps only in-frame clonotypes and omits some of them. The data hold tens of thousands of clones, with around 79% observed a single time. Study-wide results and caveats: Clonal expansion from baseline to week 6 occurred in both CD4+ and CD8+ T cells.

Blood draws occurred at baseline, cycle 4 day 1, and cycle 7 day 1. The sequence was obtained from an adult with an advanced solid tumor such as melanoma, head and neck, liver or kidney cancer. The sample consisted of CD4+ or CD8+ T cells sorted from blood, taken in a trial of the OX40 agonist ivuxolimab. The V gene is TRBV5-1, the J gene TRBJ2-3; 7 nucleotides agree with TRBD2. The DNA for the CDR3 is TGCGCCAGCAGCTTGGTCGGGGGGAGAGATACGCAGTATTTT. Its protein product is CASSLVGGRDTQYF.